Sequencing of this TCR beta chain was carried out in a study of T cells of healthy individuals. Germline CDR1 reads LGHDT; CDR2 reads YNNKEL (reference sequence). V was pared by 1 base and J by 6 bases, with 13 bases between. CDR3 length: 15 residues. MiXCR, applied by TCRdb to the 5' RACE reads, yields one record per CDR3 protein. The data show about 41,000 distinct CDR3 sequences, with around 4.5% seen just once and 7% to 10% held by the top ten. This clonotype occurred a few times. This receptor was identified in a human donor in good health. The gene calls are TRBV3-1 and TRBJ1-5; D is possibly TRBD1 (5 bases). CDR3 sequence: CASSQGPTGGQPQHF. CDR3 coding DNA: TGTGCCAGCAGCCAAGGCCCGACCGGGGGTCAGCCCCAGCATTTT.